These 18 T cell receptor beta chains were all obtained from the same sample, sequenced in a study of blood T cell repertoires in COVID-19. Repertoires were generated with immunoSEQ multiplex PCR, while TCRdb's copy carries only in-frame clones and drops some. The sample consists of over 150,000 clones, around 87% of them appearing once. Sample: peripheral blood. The receptors here all came from a woman in her 70s with COVID-19, enrolled during active disease.

The J gene is TRBJ2-1, the V gene TRBV10-3; 12 bases map to TRBD1. Germline V gives CDR1 ENHRY, CDR2 SYGVKD. The V gene end was trimmed by 4 bases and the J gene end by 9 bases; junction bases not matched to a gene: 10. This CDR3 has 16 residues. CDR3 sequence reads: CAISGGQGASSGEQFF. In nucleotides, the CDR3 is TGTGCCATCAGTGGGGGACAGGGGGCGAGTTCAGGTGAGCAGTTCTTC.

This chain uses TRBV5-4 with TRBJ2-1; TRBD1 matches 8 bases. With 3 bases clipped from V and 4 bases from J, the junction kept 6 bases outside the gene matches. Germline V CDR1 and CDR2: SGHNT, YYREEE (reference sequence). The CDR3 length is 15 residues. The CDR3 sequence is CASSWRTGSYNEQFF. CDR3 sequence (DNA): TGTGCCAGCAGCTGGCGGACAGGGTCTTACAATGAGCAGTTCTTC.

The chain recombines TRBV16 with TRBJ2-4, with 11 bases aligning to TRBD1. The CDR3 contains 13 residues. Germline trimming cut 5 bases from V and 10 bases from J; bases unmatched to any gene: 4. From germline, CDR1 is KGHSY and CDR2 FQNENV. CDR3 DNA sequence: TGTGCCAGCAGCGAAGGGACAGGGGGAATTCAGTACTTC. Translating it yields CASSEGTGGIQYF.

The V gene is TRBV6-6, the J gene TRBJ1-5; 10 positions match TRBD1. Germline CDR1 and CDR2: MNHNY and SVGAGI (reference sequence). This CDR3 contains 15 residues. V was clipped by 7 bases and J by 6 bases; unmatched bases: 9. CDR3 coding DNA: TGTGCCAGCACCAGACAGGGGGCAACTGGTCAGCCCCAGCATTTT. Translation gives CASTRQGATGQPQHF.

V gene TRBV5-6 combines with J gene TRBJ2-3, with D unclear. There are 15 residues in the CDR3. The V end lost 4 bases, the J end lost 7 bases, and 19 bases lay between the germline ends. The germline CDR1 and CDR2 sequences are SGHDT and YYEEEE. The CDR3 protein is CASSPGGALMNTQYF. The CDR3 bases are TGTGCCAGCAGCCCCGGCGGAGCCCTCATGAATACGCAGTATTTT.

The chain carries TRBV29-1 and TRBJ1-1, with a weak D call TRBD1 (6 bases). Germline V CDR1 and CDR2: SQVTM, ANQGSEA. The V end was cut by 5 bases, the J end by 11 bases, with 15 bases between. The CDR3 is made up of 11 amino acids. The CDR3 nucleotides are TGCAGCGTTAGCAGGGGAGGGGATGCTTTCTTT. Its protein product is CSVSRGGDAFF.

The chain is built from TRBV19 and TRBJ2-7; TRBD2 aligns across 8 bases. Germline CDR1 LNHDA, CDR2 SQIVND (reference sequence). The CDR3 loop spans 13 amino acids. With 8 bases clipped from V and 2 bases from J, the junction kept 5 bases outside the gene matches. For the CDR3, the DNA is TGTGCCAGTGCCGGGACTAGTCCCTACGAGCAGTACTTC. It translates to CASAGTSPYEQYF. Full variable domain (outside the CDR3, taken from reference TRBV19 and TRBJ2-7): DGGITQSPKYLFRKEGQNVTLSCEQNLNHDAMYWYRQDPGQGLRLIYYSQIVNDFQKGDIAEGYSVSREKKESFPLTVTSAQKNPTAFYLCASAGTSPYEQYFGPGTRLTVT.

CDR3 residues: CASSLGRGPLAKNIQYF. CDR3 DNA sequence: TGTGCCAGCAGCTTAGGACGGGGTCCTCTAGCCAAAAACATTCAGTACTTC. V and J are TRBV11-3 and TRBJ2-4, with a weak D call TRBD2 (5 bases). The CDR3 consists of 17 residues. The V gene's germline CDR1 is SGHNT and CDR2 YENEEA. Trimming shortened V by 1 base and J by 0 bases, and 13 bases separated the two germline ends.

This chain connects TRBV5-1 to TRBJ2-2; 8 nucleotides match TRBD2. Trimming cost V 0 bases and J 6 bases; bases outside gene matches: 4. CDR3 size: 15 residues. CDR1 and CDR2 (germline): SGHRS, YFSETQ. DNA for the CDR3: TGCGCCAGCAGCTTGGGGACTAGCTTTTCCGGGGAGCTGTTTTTT. As protein: CASSLGTSFSGELFF.

This chain uses TRBV4-3 with TRBJ1-1; weak D call: TRBD1 (5 bases). The V end lost 4 bases, the J end lost 5 bases, and 14 bases lay between the germline ends. The CDR3 is 14 amino acids. The V gene's germline CDR1 is LGHNA and CDR2 YSLEER. CDR3 region: CASSPVGGTTEAFF. The CDR3 nucleotides are TGCGCCAGCAGCCCGGTGGGGGGGACGACTGAAGCTTTCTTT.

The V call is TRBV19, the J call TRBJ2-7, with D maybe TRBD1 (5 bases). Germline loops: CDR1 LNHDA, CDR2 SQIVND (reference sequence). This CDR3 has 16 residues. V was shortened by 3 bases and J by 2 bases, with 17 bases between the two germline ends. For the CDR3, the DNA is TGTGCCAGTAGTATGAACCCCAGGGTTGGGACCTACGAGCAGTACTTC. Its translation: CASSMNPRVGTYEQYF.

The chain recombines TRBV7-8 with TRBJ2-7; 8 bases map to TRBD1. J was trimmed by 3 bases and V by 5 bases; bases with no gene match: 6. Germline V gene data show CDR1 as SGHVS and CDR2 as FQNEAQ. The CDR3 consists of 14 residues. The chain's CDR3 is CASSPRQGSYEQYF. The CDR3 coding sequence is TGTGCCAGCAGCCCGAGACAGGGGAGCTACGAGCAGTACTTC.

This chain uses TRBV6-1 with TRBJ1-1, with 7 bases matching TRBD1. The CDR3 loop spans 12 amino acids. V was clipped by 3 bases and J by 7 bases; unmatched bases: 2. Looked up from germline, CDR1 is MNHNS and CDR2 is SASEGT. The CDR3 DNA follows: TGTGCCAGCAGTGATGGACAGGTTGAAGCTTTCTTT. Encoded protein: CASSDGQVEAFF.

This chain connects TRBV11-3 to TRBJ2-7; 9 nucleotides agree with TRBD1. V dropped 6 bases and J dropped 4; count of bases not matched to a gene: 7. This CDR3 spans 14 amino acids. CDR1 and CDR2 (germline): SGHNT, YENEEA. The CDR3 here is CASRGTGGEYEQYF. CDR3 DNA sequence: TGTGCCAGCAGAGGAACAGGGGGCGAGTACGAGCAGTACTTC. Based on the CDR3 plus reference TRBV11-3 and TRBJ2-7, the full variable domain is EAGVVQSPRYKIIEKKQPVAFWCNPISGHNTLYWYLQNLGQGPELLIRYENEEAVDDSQLPKDRFSAERLKGVDSTLKIQPAELGDSAVYLCASRGTGGEYEQYFGPGTRLTVT.

The chain combines TRBV19 with TRBJ1-2, with 9 positions matching TRBD1. Trimming took 7 bases from V and 8 from J; bases not matched to a gene: 11. Germline V gene data show CDR1 as LNHDA and CDR2 as SQIVND (reference sequence). This CDR3 has 14 amino acids. The CDR3 protein is CASNAGTGSFGYTF. The CDR3 nucleotides are TGTGCCAGTAACGCCGGGACAGGGTCCTTCGGCTACACCTTC. Using reference TRBV19 and TRBJ1-2 for the parts outside the CDR3, the full variable domain is DGGITQSPKYLFRKEGQNVTLSCEQNLNHDAMYWYRQDPGQGLRLIYYSQIVNDFQKGDIAEGYSVSREKKESFPLTVTSAQKNPTAFYLCASNAGTGSFGYTFGSGTRLTVV.

This clone has just one count. V is TRBV7-9 and J is TRBJ2-2, with 11 bases fitting TRBD2. Germline lookup yields CDR1 SEHNR and CDR2 FQNEAQ (reference sequence). The CDR3 spans 18 residues. Trimming cost V 4 bases and J 1 base; bases outside gene matches: 8. The CDR3 here is CASSSRGGLAVNTGELFF. Written as DNA, the CDR3 is TGTGCCAGCAGCTCCCGGGGGGGACTAGCGGTGAACACCGGGGAGCTGTTTTTT.

This clone was observed a few times. The chain employs TRBV6-2 or TRBV6-3 and TRBJ2-3; TRBD2 agrees at 11 bases. Unmatched junction bases numbered 14, after V lost 2 bases and J lost 7 bases. The length of the CDR3 is 18 residues. Germline V gives CDR1 MNHEY, CDR2 SVGEGT. In DNA form, the CDR3 reads TGTGCCAGCAGTTACGGGTTAGCGGGAGGGCCCGCCCTACATACGCAGTATTTT. Its protein product is CASSYGLAGGPALHTQYF.

The chain recombines TRBV6-5 with TRBJ2-7; a possible D gene is TRBD1 (6 bases). V lost 7 bases and J 10 bases, leaving 17 bases between the germline ends. This CDR3 is built from 12 residues. Germline-derived CDR1 and CDR2 are MNHEY and SVGAGI. Here the CDR3 reads CASTAGRGNQYF. For the CDR3, the DNA is TGTGCCAGCACCGCCGGCAGGGGAAATCAGTACTTC.